This entry describes one T cell receptor (beta chain). Clones were read by immunoSEQ multiplex PCR, and TCRdb kept only the in-frame ones, dropping some. The sample has over 95,000 clones, about 90% seen once. The data belong to a study of T cell responses to AZD1222 COVID-19 vaccine. Trimming left V 0 bases short and J 5 bases short, with 9 bases between. This CDR3 region has 15 residues. The V gene's germline CDR1 is SGDLS and CDR2 YYNGEE. The TCR sequence derives from an adult in good health. This rearrangement joins TRBV9 to TRBJ1-6; no clear D. Sequenced material: peripheral blood, taken on day 0 of AZD1222 vaccination. CDR3 sequence: CASSVATANNSPLHF. The CDR3 DNA is TGTGCCAGCAGCGTAGCAACTGCTAATAATTCACCCCTCCACTTT.